This entry features one T cell receptor (beta chain) sequence. Per the study methods: From reference gene primer amplification, estimates of nucleated cell counts were derived. This table comes from immunoSEQ multiplex PCR, and its TCRdb copy is limited to in-frame clones, with some not included. V and J calls and clone size are as listed in that table; D and trimming were resolved from the DNA. The sample lists nearly 95,000 clones; around nine tenths were seen once. This entry is derived from a study of blood T cell repertoires in COVID-19. Study background: Italy, Spain and the United States were the sources of the convalescent and acute COVID-19 samples.

The germline V and J ends were trimmed by 6 bases and 2 bases, with 7 bases remaining between them. Germline V gene data show CDR1 as MNHEY and CDR2 as SMNVEV (reference sequence). CDR3 length: 12 residues. V is TRBV27 and J is TRBJ1-1, with a tentative D call TRBD1 (6 bases). The source of this sequence is a woman at least 80 years old with acute or convalescent COVID-19. The sequencing input was peripheral blood. CDR3 protein: CASRTGNTEAFF. The CDR3, as DNA: TGTGCCAGCAGGACAGGAAACACTGAAGCTTTCTTT.